This is a list of T cell receptor beta chains from one sample in a study of shared clonotypes between healthy human individuals. The assay was immunoSEQ multiplex PCR, and TCRdb's table has in-frame clones only and misses some. There are hundreds of thousands of clones in the sample; around 79% occur only once, and around 13% lies in the top ten. The specimen was PBMCs. Receptor source: a woman aged 40 to 49 in good health. Some clones in this sample may be carry-over from other donors' samples. Each CDR3 is given with its conserved first and last residue. A D gene is named only where the DNA matches it firmly. The size field is filled for only some rows; it gives once, few, many or a size class.

clone_size j_call v_call d_call cdr3_nt cdr3_aa
NA TRBJ2-7 TRBV12-2 NA TGTGCAAGTCGCTTGGGACTAGCGGGAGGGTCCGCTACCCCCTACGAGCAGTACTTC CASRLGLAGGSATPYEQYF
many TRBJ2-7 TRBV7-2 NA TGTGCCAGCAGCTTAGCAGGTCAGGGAGCCTACGAGCAGTACTTC CASSLAGQGAYEQYF
NA TRBJ2-6 TRBV29-1 NA TGCAGCGTTGCAGGGACTTCTGGGGCCAACGTCCTGACTTTC CSVAGTSGANVLTF
NA TRBJ2-2 TRBV5-4 NA TGTGCCAGCAGCTCCCCGGGACATCGGCACACCGGGGAGCTGTTTTTT CASSSPGHRHTGELFF
NA TRBJ2-7 TRBV6-1 NA TGTGCCAGCAGTGGGCGAGCGGAGCAGGGAGAGCAGTACTTC CASSGRAEQGEQYF
once TRBJ1-6 TRBV28 NA TGTGCCAGCGGAATACGGACAGCGGGTTCACCCCTCCACTTT CASGIRTAGSPLHF
NA TRBJ1-5 TRBV27 TRBD1 TGTGCCAGCAGCCCTCGGACAGGGAATCAGCCCCAGCATTTT CASSPRTGNQPQHF
NA TRBJ2-2 TRBV28 NA TGTGCCAGCAGTTTGGGCGGCGGGAACACCGGGGAGCTGTTTTTT CASSLGGGNTGELFF
NA TRBJ2-1 TRBV7-2 NA TGTGCCAGCAGCTTAGCGTCGGGGTCGGGCAATGAGCAGTTCTTC CASSLASGSGNEQFF
NA TRBJ1-2 TRBV30 NA TGTGCCTGGAGGGTTACCGGGGCTACTATTGGCTACACCTTC CAWRVTGATIGYTF
NA TRBJ1-4 TRBV9 NA TGTGCCAGCAGCGTAGGTCGCCAGCGGGGCGAAAAACTGTTTTTT CASSVGRQRGEKLFF
NA TRBJ2-5 TRBV29-1 TRBD2 TGCAGCGTTGGGGGCCGACTAGCGGGAGGGATACAAGAGACCCAGTACTTC CSVGGRLAGGIQETQYF
NA TRBJ2-6 TRBV5-4 NA TGTGCCAGCAGCTTGGGAGGGGCGGCAGGGGCCAACGTCCTGACTTTC CASSLGGAAGANVLTF
NA TRBJ1-2 TRBV25-1 TRBD1 TGTGCCAGCAGAACAAACAGGGGGAAGAACTATGGCTACACCTTC CASRTNRGKNYGYTF
NA TRBJ1-4 TRBV27 NA TGTGCCAGCAGTCCGAACAGGGTCGAAAAACTGTTTTTT CASSPNRVEKLFF
NA TRBJ1-2 TRBV9 NA TGTGCCAGCAGCGTAGTGGTAGGGCGGGCAATGAGCTACACCTTC CASSVVVGRAMSYTF
NA TRBJ2-7 TRBV5-1 TRBD1 TGCGCCAGCAGCACTGGGACAGTTGAGCAGTACTTC CASSTGTVEQYF
NA TRBJ2-7 TRBV19 TRBD1 TGTGCCAGTAGTAGGGGACAGGAGTACGAGCAGTACTTC CASSRGQEYEQYF
NA TRBJ1-1 TRBV10-3 NA TGTGCCATCAGTGAGTCGACGGCTGAAGCTTTCTTT CAISESTAEAFF
NA TRBJ2-7 TRBV5-1 NA TGCGCCAGCAGCCCGGGTGAACAGGGCAACCACGAGCAGTACTTC CASSPGEQGNHEQYF
once TRBJ2-7 TRBV7-2 TRBD2 TGTGCCAGCAGCCTCGGACTAGAACCTTACGAGCAGTACTTC CASSLGLEPYEQYF
NA TRBJ2-3 TRBV7-9 TRBD1 TGTGCCAGCAGCCCCGGGGACAGGAGTACAGATACGCAGTATTTT CASSPGDRSTDTQYF
NA TRBJ1-3 TRBV27 NA TGTGCCAGCAGTTCCCCTCATTTAGACACCATATATTTT CASSSPHLDTIYF
NA TRBJ2-6 TRBV18 TRBD1 TGTGCCAGCTCACCGCAGACAGGGGCCTCCTCTGGGGCCAACGTCCTGACTTTC CASSPQTGASSGANVLTF
NA TRBJ2-7 TRBV2 NA TGTGCCAGCAGACAATCCTACGAGCAGTACTTC CASRQSYEQYF
NA TRBJ2-2 TRBV5-1 TRBD2 TGCGCCAGCAGCTTGGCAGCAGCCGTGGGACTAGGCCACAGTCCTGCGAACACCGGGGAGCTGTTTTTT CASSLAAAVGLGHSPANTGELFF
once TRBJ1-4 TRBV6-1 NA TGTGCCAGCAGAGGACAGCCTGGGGGAAAACTGTTTTTT CASRGQPGGKLFF
NA TRBJ2-1 TRBV7-9 NA TGTGCCAGCAGCCTCTCCCTCTCCTACAATGAGCAGTTCTTC CASSLSLSYNEQFF
NA TRBJ2-7 TRBV5-4 TRBD2 TGTGCCAGCAGCTCGAGGACTAGCGGGACGAACGAGCAGTACTTC CASSSRTSGTNEQYF
NA TRBJ2-3 TRBV18 NA TGTGCCAGCTCATGGCAAACCCACACAGATACGCAGTATTTT CASSWQTHTDTQYF
NA TRBJ2-7 TRBV29-1 NA TGCAGCGTTCGTACAACCTACGAGCAGTACTTC CSVRTTYEQYF
NA TRBJ1-3 TRBV19 NA TGTGCCAGTAGTATCGAACAGGGCACTGGAAACACCATATATTTT CASSIEQGTGNTIYF
NA TRBJ2-1 TRBV18 TRBD1 TGTGCCAGCCCACCGACAGGGGGTGAGGGTGAGCAGTTCTTC CASPPTGGEGEQFF
NA TRBJ2-1 TRBV7-9 NA TGTGCCAGCAGCTTAGATCTGGGCGGGACCTCCTACAATGAGCAGTTCTTC CASSLDLGGTSYNEQFF
NA TRBJ2-2 TRBV5-1 NA TGCGCCAGCAGCTTGGAAGGTACAGCTAACACCGGGGAGCTGTTTTTT CASSLEGTANTGELFF
NA TRBJ1-5 TRBV23-1 NA TGCGCCAGCAGTCAGACCTCCCTGTTCGGGTTTGGGCAGCCCCAGCATTTT CASSQTSLFGFGQPQHF
NA TRBJ2-5 TRBV29-1 TRBD2 TGCAGCGTGGACCACGGGGGGGTAGAGACCCAGTACTTC CSVDHGGVETQYF
NA TRBJ1-4 TRBV28 TRBD1 TGTGCCAGCAGATATCCCAAGGGGGCGGCTAATGAAAAACTGTTTTTT CASRYPKGAANEKLFF
few TRBJ1-1 TRBV27 NA TGTGCCAGCAGCCTACGGGGGTTAGCTTTCTTT CASSLRGLAFF
NA TRBJ2-1 TRBV18 TRBD2 TGTGCCAGCTCACCAACTAGCGGGAGTGTTTATGAGCAGTTCTTC CASSPTSGSVYEQFF
NA TRBJ1-2 TRBV2 NA TGTGCCAGCAGTGAGGTTACAGGGAGTTGGGGCTACACCTTC CASSEVTGSWGYTF
few TRBJ2-1 TRBV6-6 NA TGTGCCACCAAGGGGGTAGAGCAGTTCTTC CATKGVEQFF
NA TRBJ2-2 TRBV7-3 NA TGTGCCAGCAGCTTAACCGTCCCCCAGAACACCGGGGAGCTGTTTTTT CASSLTVPQNTGELFF
NA TRBJ2-2 TRBV13 NA TGTGCCAGCAGCTTAGTATCCACCGGGGAGCTGTTTTTT CASSLVSTGELFF
NA TRBJ1-2 TRBV30 TRBD1 TGTGCCTGGAGGCAACAGGGGCCCTATGGCTACACCTTC CAWRQQGPYGYTF
NA TRBJ2-3 TRBV5-1 TRBD1 TGCGCCAGCAGCTCGTGGGGACAGGGTGAAGATACGCAGTATTTT CASSSWGQGEDTQYF